Each of the 32 T cell receptor beta chains below was sequenced from the same sample in a study of T cells in Graves' hyperthyroidism and ophthalmopathy. The investigators amplified TCR beta CDR3 regions from RNA transcripts. The primer set for the first-round RT-PCR of the TCR CDR3 was HTBI. TCRdb re-analysed the multiplex PCR reads in MiXCR, keeping a single row per CDR3 protein. In the table there are 490,000 or so distinct CDR3 sequences, less than 20% of which are singletons. The specimen was blood. Every receptor here comes from a man between 40 and 49 years old with Graves' ophthalmopathy.

The genes are TRBV7-9 and TRBJ1-5; perhaps TRBD1 as D (5 bases). V lost 1 base to trimming and J lost 0 bases, with 7 bases between them. The CDR3 is made up of 15 amino acids. Germline CDR1 reads SEHNR; CDR2 reads FQNEAQ (reference sequence). CDR3 nucleotides: TGTGCCAGCAGCTTAGGACAGTATAGCAATCAGCCCCAGCATTTT. Residues: CASSLGQYSNQPQHF.

The sample holds many counts of this clonotype. V gene TRBV28 combines with J gene TRBJ2-7; no definite D call. CDR1 and CDR2 from the germline V gene are MDHEN and SYDVKM. The V gene lost 7 bases and the J gene lost 7 bases, with 11 bases spanning the gap. The CDR3 length is 11 residues. This chain's CDR3 is CASIEMGEQYF. In DNA, the CDR3 is TGTGCCAGCATTGAAATGGGTGAGCAGTACTTC.

V and J are TRBV6-2 or TRBV6-3 and TRBJ2-6; 10 bases match TRBD1. V lost 0 bases and J lost 2; bases outside the gene matches: 1. Germline loops: CDR1 MNHEY, CDR2 SVGEGT. There are 17 residues in the CDR3. The DNA of the CDR3 is TGTGCCAGCAGTTACTCGACAGGGGGCCCTGGGGCCAACGTCCTGACTTTC. This encodes CASSYSTGGPGANVLTF.

This clonotype occurred many times. V usage is TRBV3-1 and J usage is TRBJ2-3; 8 bases align to TRBD1. CDR3 length equals 16 residues. Germline CDR1 reads LGHDT; CDR2 reads YNNKEL (reference sequence). V lost 4 bases and J lost 1; bases outside the gene matches: 7. Here the CDR3 reads CASSPGQGWGTDTQYF. CDR3 in DNA: TGTGCCAGCAGCCCCGGACAGGGTTGGGGCACAGATACGCAGTATTTT.

This clonotype was observed a handful of times. J is TRBJ2-1 and V is TRBV20-1, with 10 bases lining up with TRBD2. V dropped 5 bases and J dropped 4; count of bases not matched to a gene: 8. The V gene's germline CDR1 is DFQATT and CDR2 SNEGSKA (reference sequence). The CDR3 has 15 amino acids. The CDR3 spells CSAPRLAGVYNEQFF. CDR3 coding DNA: TGCAGTGCTCCTCGGCTAGCGGGGGTTTACAATGAGCAGTTCTTC.

Only one count was recorded for this clonotype. This may arise from a read error, as a much more abundant clone is one base away. The rearrangement uses TRBV12-3 or TRBV12-4 and TRBJ1-1, with D possibly being TRBD1 (5 bases). V was shortened by 3 bases and J by 10 bases, with 18 bases between the two germline ends. This CDR3 has 14 amino acids. The CDR3 DNA follows: TGTGCCAGCAGTTTGGGCCTCCGGGACCCAGCAGCTTTCTTT. This sequence encodes CASSLGLRDPAAFF.

The rearrangement joins TRBV30 to TRBJ1-5; tentative D call: TRBD1 (6 bases). Trimming shortened V by 5 bases and J by 9 bases, and 14 bases separated the two germline ends. CDR3 length: 12 residues. Germline V gene data show CDR1 as GTSNPN and CDR2 as SVGIG (reference sequence). CDR3 DNA sequence: TGTGCCTGGGGGGGCAGTGGCGGGCCCCAGCATTTT. It codes for CAWGGSGGPQHF.

The chain joins TRBV5-5 to TRBJ2-1; D remains unclear. The CDR3 has 14 residues. Germline CDR1 SGHKS, CDR2 YYEKEE (reference sequence). Deletions cut 1 base from V and 0 bases from J, with 5 bases between. The CDR3 DNA reads TGTGCCAGCAGCTTGCTGACCTCCTACAATGAGCAGTTCTTC. It encodes CASSLLTSYNEQFF.

This clonotype turned up a few times. The rearrangement uses TRBV2 and TRBJ2-2, with no clear D. CDR3 length equals 12 residues. The germline V gene has CDR1 SNHLY and CDR2 FYNNEI. Trimming took off 4 bases at V and 4 bases at J, with 4 bases between the two ends. The CDR3 DNA reads TGTGCCAGCAGTGGCCCCACCGGGGAGCTGTTTTTT. Its protein product is CASSGPTGELFF.

This CDR3 reads CASSSSSGGATKNIQYF. CDR3 DNA sequence: TGCGCCAGCAGCTCCTCTAGCGGGGGGGCCACCAAAAACATTCAGTACTTC. This chain joins TRBV5-1 and TRBJ2-4; 12 nucleotides align to TRBD2. Germline trimming cut 3 bases from V and 2 bases from J; bases unmatched to any gene: 6. The germline V gene has CDR1 SGHRS and CDR2 YFSETQ. CDR3 length: 17 amino acids. The full variable domain, its missing parts supplied by reference TRBV5-1 and TRBJ2-4, is KAGVTQTPRYLIKTRGQQVTLSCSPISGHRSVSWYQQTPGQGLQFLFEYFSETQRNKGNFPGRFSGRQFSNSRSEMNVSTLELGDSALYLCASSSSSGGATKNIQYFGAGTRLSVL.

This clonotype was seen ten or more times. The chain uses TRBV11-2 and TRBJ2-1, with 13 bases that match TRBD2. V shed 5 bases, J shed 2 bases, and the junction held 9 bases outside the gene matches. From germline, CDR1 is SGHAT and CDR2 FQNNGV. This CDR3 region has 18 residues. For the CDR3, the DNA is TGTGCCAGCAGCGGCCTAACTAGCGGGAGGGCCGCCTACAATGAGCAGTTCTTC. Translation: CASSGLTSGRAAYNEQFF.

This clonotype occurred a few times. J is TRBJ2-7 and V is TRBV20-1; 13 nucleotides match TRBD2. Germline V lookup: CDR1 DFQATT, CDR2 SNEGSKA (reference sequence). The V gene end was trimmed by 6 bases and the J gene end by 2 bases; junction bases not matched to a gene: 4. This CDR3 has 14 amino acids. The CDR3, as DNA: TGCAGTGCAGTTGGGACTAGCGGGGCCTACGAGCAGTACTTC. Amino acids: CSAVGTSGAYEQYF.

The chain is built from TRBV28 and TRBJ1-5; D is uncertain. V lost 4 bases to trimming and J lost 7 bases, with 11 bases between them. This CDR3 spans 13 amino acids. CDR1 MDHEN and CDR2 SYDVKM come from the germline V gene. The CDR3 DNA sequence: TGTGCCAGCAGTTACCAGAGACTCCAGCCCCAGCATTTT. Protein sequence: CASSYQRLQPQHF.

This chain uses TRBV5-1 with TRBJ2-7, with a weak D call TRBD2 (6 bases). V gave up 0 bases and J gave up 7 bases, with 11 bases separating them. Per germline, CDR1 SGHRS and CDR2 YFSETQ. CDR3 length: 13 amino acids. The CDR3: CASSLDNGGEQYF. The CDR3 DNA sequence: TGCGCCAGCAGCTTGGACAATGGGGGGGAGCAGTACTTC.

The chain uses TRBV5-1 and TRBJ2-7; 7 nucleotides line up with TRBD1. Germline values: CDR1 SGHRS, CDR2 YFSETQ. The CDR3 runs 14 residues. V was pared by 3 bases and J by 3 bases, with 6 bases of the junction left unmatched. CDR3 residues: CASSWDRADYEQYF. The DNA of the CDR3 is TGCGCCAGCAGCTGGGACAGAGCGGACTACGAGCAGTACTTC.

There are a few counts of this clonotype. The V and J genes are TRBV6-2 or TRBV6-3 and TRBJ1-2; possible D gene TRBD1, 6 bases. The CDR3 totals 14 residues. Germline assignment: CDR1 MNHEY and CDR2 SVGEGT. V lost 10 bases and J lost 4, with 19 bases in between. The CDR3 here is CAIQGPEGTYGYTF. In DNA, the CDR3 is TGTGCCATCCAGGGGCCCGAGGGGACCTATGGCTACACCTTC.

This clonotype was seen only a few times. The chain is built from TRBV6-1 and TRBJ1-2; D perhaps matches TRBD1 (5 bases). CDR1 and CDR2 (germline): MNHNS, SASEGT. V gave up 5 bases and J gave up 4 bases, with 17 bases separating them. The CDR3 is 15 amino acids. The CDR3 region is CASSLYSSGPYGYTF. CDR3 DNA sequence: TGTGCCAGCAGTTTGTACTCATCGGGGCCCTATGGCTACACCTTC.

This clonotype was counted at least ten times. V and J are TRBV20-1 and TRBJ2-1; 11 bases are shared with TRBD2. Germline assignment: CDR1 DFQATT and CDR2 SNEGSKA (reference sequence). Trimming took 8 bases from V and 8 from J; bases not matched to a gene: 8. CDR3 size: 13 residues. For the CDR3, the DNA is TGCAGTCCAATTAGCGGGGGGGCCGATGAGCAGTTCTTC. Translated, it gives CSPISGGADEQFF.

This clonotype has only a few counts. The chain couples TRBV15 to TRBJ2-1; D is possibly TRBD1 or TRBD2 (6 bases each). Germline V lookup: CDR1 LNHNV, CDR2 YYDKDF (reference sequence). The CDR3 has 14 residues. Trimming shortened V by 5 bases and J by 6 bases, and 14 bases separated the two germline ends. The CDR3 DNA reads TGTGCCACCAGCCGAGGAGGGGGGTTCAATGAGCAGTTCTTC. Residues: CATSRGGGFNEQFF.

As to this clonotype: This may come from a read error, since a much larger clone is one base off. This sequence joins TRBV12-3 or TRBV12-4 and TRBJ2-1; 7 bases fit TRBD1. CDR3 size: 15 residues. Trimming took 3 bases from V and 9 from J; bases not matched to a gene: 11. CDR3 DNA sequence: TGTGCCAGCAGTTTCCCGACAGGGCTCAACATTGAGCAGTTCTTC. This sequence encodes CASSFPTGLNIEQFF.

This chain links TRBV7-3 with TRBJ2-7, with D uncertain. V dropped 6 bases and J dropped 1 base, with 13 bases sitting between them. The CDR3 spans 14 residues. The germline gives CDR1 SGHTA, CDR2 FQGTGA. Here the CDR3 reads CASRPDVASYEQYF. The CDR3 coding sequence is TGTGCCAGCAGGCCGGACGTTGCATCCTACGAGCAGTACTTC.

The rearrangement uses TRBV18 and TRBJ2-1, with D possibly TRBD2 on 5 matching bases. The CDR3 loop spans 15 amino acids. The germline V and J ends were trimmed by 3 bases and 4 bases, with 13 bases remaining between them. Germline V gene lookup returns CDR1 KGHSH and CDR2 LQKENI. CDR3 amino acids: CASSPGARGYNEQFF. The CDR3 nucleotides read TGTGCCAGCTCACCGGGAGCCCGGGGATACAATGAGCAGTTCTTC.

This clonotype was counted between two and nine times. V and J are TRBV19 and TRBJ1-1; 7 positions agree with TRBD1. Germline V gene data show CDR1 as LNHDA and CDR2 as SQIVND (reference sequence). V dropped 5 bases and J dropped 5; count of bases not matched to a gene: 8. There are 14 residues in the CDR3. The CDR3 DNA sequence: TGTGCCAGTAGTCCGACAGGGTGGGAAACTGAAGCTTTCTTT. Encoded protein: CASSPTGWETEAFF. The full variable domain, rest sourced from reference TRBV19 and TRBJ1-1, is DGGITQSPKYLFRKEGQNVTLSCEQNLNHDAMYWYRQDPGQGLRLIYYSQIVNDFQKGDIAEGYSVSREKKESFPLTVTSAQKNPTAFYLCASSPTGWETEAFFGQGTRLTVV.

The chain couples TRBV5-1 to TRBJ1-5, with a tentative D call TRBD1 (6 bases). The CDR3 has 16 residues. Germline CDR1 reads SGHRS; CDR2 reads YFSETQ. V dropped 3 bases and J dropped 6 bases, with 19 bases sitting between them. As DNA, the CDR3 is TGCGCCAGCAGCTCGGGGTGGGGGGGGCCGGGTCAGCCCCAGCATTTT. It codes for CASSSGWGGPGQPQHF.

A few counts support this clonotype. V gene TRBV28 combines with J gene TRBJ1-6; no clear D gene. V was trimmed by 5 bases and J by 7 bases, leaving 3 bases between them. The CDR3 covers 11 residues. Germline V gene lookup returns CDR1 MDHEN and CDR2 SYDVKM. The CDR3, as DNA: TGTGCCAGCAGTATAAATTCACCCCTCCACTTT. Its protein is CASSINSPLHF.

V usage is TRBV30 and J usage is TRBJ1-6; D remains unclear. This CDR3 contains 12 residues. V lost 4 bases and J lost 8, with 9 bases in between. Germline V gene sequence: CDR1 GTSNPN, CDR2 SVGIG (reference sequence). CDR3 amino acids: CAWNTEDSPLHF. CDR3 DNA: TGTGCCTGGAACACAGAGGATTCACCCCTCCACTTT.

Only a few counts were recorded for this clonotype. The rearrangement uses TRBV13 and TRBJ2-3, with a weak D call TRBD2 (6 bases). V lost 3 bases and J 2 bases, leaving 21 bases between the germline ends. The CDR3 contains 18 residues. Germline V gene data show CDR1 as PRHDT and CDR2 as FYEKMQ (reference sequence). Here the CDR3 DNA reads TGTGCCAGCAGCTTGAGAGCGGGCCATCCCCTCGACACAGATACGCAGTATTTT. Residues: CASSLRAGHPLDTDTQYF.

This clonotype was seen a single time. The V call is TRBV2, the J call TRBJ2-1; the D gene is possibly TRBD2 (6 bases). This CDR3 is 14 amino acids long. Germline V gives CDR1 SNHLY, CDR2 FYNNEI. V gave up 8 bases and J gave up 6 bases, with 17 bases separating them. The chain's CDR3 is CASEREDYSNEQFF. The CDR3 DNA is TGTGCCAGCGAAAGGGAGGATTATAGCAATGAGCAGTTCTTC.

This clonotype was counted between two and nine times. The V gene is TRBV7-6, the J gene TRBJ2-1; D gene uncertain. With 5 bases removed from V and 4 bases from J, the gap between germline ends came to 18 bases. The CDR3 is 16 amino acids. Germline V lookup: CDR1 SGHVS, CDR2 FNYEAQ. CDR3 in amino acids: CASSQMPPMGYNEQFF. The CDR3 nucleotides read TGTGCCAGCAGCCAGATGCCTCCCATGGGGTACAATGAGCAGTTCTTC.

There are many counts of this clonotype. This chain links TRBV20-1 with TRBJ1-5; 10 bases are a match to TRBD1. Germline assignment: CDR1 DFQATT and CDR2 SNEGSKA (reference sequence). V dropped 6 bases and J dropped 6; count of bases not matched to a gene: 5. This CDR3 has 13 amino acids. The CDR3 spells CSATGGNSQPQHF. The CDR3 nucleotides read TGCAGTGCGACAGGGGGCAACTCTCAGCCCCAGCATTTT.

In DNA, the CDR3 is TGTGCCAGCTCCCGAGAGAGGGGTTACAATGAGCAGTTCTTC. As protein: CASSRERGYNEQFF. This chain uses TRBV2 with TRBJ2-1, with D possibly being TRBD1 or TRBD2 (5 bases each). This CDR3 contains 14 residues. Germline V CDR1 and CDR2: SNHLY, FYNNEI. The germline V and J ends were trimmed by 8 bases and 4 bases, with 15 bases remaining between them.

The CDR3 bases are TGTGCCAGTAGTATAGCGGACAGCCGAGGAAACATTCAGTACTTC. Translation gives CASSIADSRGNIQYF. V gene TRBV19 combines with J gene TRBJ2-4; D is possibly TRBD1 (6 bases). This CDR3 comprises 15 residues. In germline, CDR1 is LNHDA, CDR2 SQIVND (reference sequence). Deletions cut 1 base from V and 6 bases from J, with 13 bases between.